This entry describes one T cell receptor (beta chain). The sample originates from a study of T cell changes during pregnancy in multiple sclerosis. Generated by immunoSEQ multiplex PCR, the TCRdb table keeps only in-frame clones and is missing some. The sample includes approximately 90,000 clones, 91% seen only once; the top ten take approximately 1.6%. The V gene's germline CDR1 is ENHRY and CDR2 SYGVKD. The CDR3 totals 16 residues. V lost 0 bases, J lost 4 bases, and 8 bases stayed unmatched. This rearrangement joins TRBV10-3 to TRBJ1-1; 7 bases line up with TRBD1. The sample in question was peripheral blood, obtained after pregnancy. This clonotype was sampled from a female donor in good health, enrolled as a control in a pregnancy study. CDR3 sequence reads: CAISESPNTGATEAFF. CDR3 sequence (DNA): TGTGCCATCAGTGAGTCACCCAACACAGGGGCCACTGAAGCTTTCTTT.